This TCR beta chain stems from a study of blood T cells in healthy people across ages. A second PCR of roughly 7 to 11 cycles used a sample-barcoded 5' primer and a J-beta primer mix. TCRdb redid the calling of the 5' RACE reads with MiXCR, one entry per CDR3 protein. The data show roughly 900,000 distinct CDR3 sequences, around 46% seen once. A single count supports this clonotype. This CDR3 comprises 14 residues. J gave up 6 bases and V 7 bases, and 6 bases lay outside the gene matches. The germline V gene has CDR1 LNHNV and CDR2 YYDKDF (reference sequence). The sequence was obtained from a man aged 30 to 39 in good health. The V and J genes are TRBV15 and TRBJ2-3; 11 bases line up with TRBD2. Source material: blood. The CDR3 coding sequence is TGTGCCACCACCCCCGGGACTAGCGGCGATACGCAGTATTTT. Translated, it gives CATTPGTSGDTQYF.